These 14 T cell receptor beta chains share one sample of origin, sequenced in a study of T cells in Graves' hyperthyroidism and ophthalmopathy. The investigators amplified TCR beta CDR3 regions from RNA transcripts. First-round RT-PCR of the TCR CDR3 relied on the HTBI primer set. From the multiplex PCR reads, TCRdb called clonotypes with MiXCR, one entry per CDR3 protein. The data show about 680,000 distinct CDR3 sequences, with approximately 40% seen just once and roughly 31% held by the top ten. The sequencing sample was made of blood. The receptor set was obtained from a woman aged 40 to 50 with Graves' hyperthyroidism.

Only a few counts were recorded for this clonotype. The rearrangement joins TRBV6-5 to TRBJ2-7; weak D call: TRBD1 (6 bases). CDR3 length: 15 residues. Per the germline V gene, CDR1 is MNHEY and CDR2 is SVGAGI. V shed 6 bases and J shed 2 bases, with 17 bases lying between them. The CDR3: CASSPDRDIPYEQYF. The CDR3 DNA follows: TGTGCCAGCAGCCCCGACCGGGACATTCCCTACGAGCAGTACTTC.

This clonotype was found a few times. This chain connects TRBV9 to TRBJ1-3; 7 bases align to TRBD1. The CDR3 has 17 amino acids. V was clipped by 3 bases and J by 2 bases; unmatched bases: 11. The germline V gene has CDR1 SGDLS and CDR2 YYNGEE. CDR3 protein: CASSAPTGIGTGNTIYF. The DNA for the CDR3 is TGTGCCAGCAGCGCCCCGACAGGGATAGGGACTGGAAACACCATATATTTT.

The chain uses TRBV20-1 and TRBJ2-5; TRBD1 might be the D (5 bases). The CDR3 has 13 amino acids. The ends were cut back, 1 base at V and 9 bases at J, with 15 bases in the middle. Germline assignment: CDR1 DFQATT and CDR2 SNEGSKA (reference sequence). As DNA, the CDR3 is TGCAGTGCTAGAGGCAGGGATAACCAGCCCCAGTACTTC. This translates into CSARGRDNQPQYF.

V is TRBV7-2 and J is TRBJ1-2; the D is unclear. Germline CDR1 and CDR2: SGHTA and FQGNSA. The CDR3 runs 15 residues. Trimming removed 4 bases from V and 2 bases from J, with 14 bases in between. Here the CDR3 reads CASSYPEDQNYGYTF. CDR3 DNA: TGTGCCAGCAGCTACCCGGAAGATCAAAACTATGGCTACACCTTC.

Turning to this clonotype: A much larger clone differs by one base, so this may be a read error. The CDR3 carries no conserved terminal phenylalanine or tryptophan, so it likely arises from a read error. The genes are TRBV9 and TRBJ1-2; D call uncertain. CDR1 SGDLS and CDR2 YYNGEE come from the germline V gene. Trimming stripped 0 bases from V and 3 bases from J, with 9 bases between. The CDR3 spans 14 residues. CDR3 in amino acids: CASSVGTRDYGYTS. The CDR3 DNA reads as TGTGCCAGCAGCGTAGGTACTAGAGACTATGGCTACACCTCC.

This clonotype has just a few counts. The rearrangement uses TRBV6-6 and TRBJ1-5, with no clear D. V gave up 0 bases and J gave up 0 bases, with 9 bases separating them. The CDR3 sequence is 16 residues long. CDR1 and CDR2 (germline): MNHNY, SVGAGI (reference sequence). The CDR3 DNA is TGTGCCAGCAGTTACTCTATGGGATCTAGCAATCAGCCCCAGCATTTT. Amino acid sequence: CASSYSMGSSNQPQHF.

The rearrangement joins TRBV10-3 to TRBJ1-1; 8 bases agree with TRBD1. CDR3 length equals 15 residues. CDR1 and CDR2 (germline): ENHRY, SYGVKD. Trimming cost V 0 bases and J 3 bases; bases outside gene matches: 3. CDR3 sequence: CAISESGQGDTEAFF. In nucleotides, the CDR3 is TGTGCCATCAGTGAGTCAGGACAGGGTGACACTGAAGCTTTCTTT.

This clonotype was seen at least ten times. This chain joins TRBV29-1 and TRBJ1-6; D remains unclear. V was clipped by 6 bases and J by 9 bases, with 21 bases between them. The CDR3 extends over 15 amino acids. The germline CDR1 and CDR2 sequences are SQVTM and ANQGSEA. The CDR3 DNA sequence: TGCAGCGTCTCGTTGGCGACAAGTGATGCTTCACCCCTCCACTTT. It codes for CSVSLATSDASPLHF.

Remarks on this clonotype: A clone one base away is much larger, so this may be a read error. The chain couples TRBV29-1 to TRBJ1-1; no firm D call. V gave up 1 base and J gave up 1 base, with 7 bases separating them. CDR1 is SQVTM, CDR2 ANQGSEA, per germline. The CDR3 runs to 13 residues. DNA of the CDR3: TGCAGCGTTGAAGTACATTCGAACACTGAAGCTTTCTTT. This encodes CSVEVHSNTEAFF.

This sequence joins TRBV4-1 and TRBJ2-5; D is undetermined. V shed 6 bases and J shed 3 bases, with 14 bases lying between them. Germline V gives CDR1 MGHRA, CDR2 YSYEKL. The CDR3 has 14 amino acids. The CDR3 spells CASSPRSGEETQYF. The CDR3 bases are TGCGCCAGCAGTCCCCGTAGTGGGGAAGAGACCCAGTACTTC.

Here the CDR3 DNA reads TGTGCCAGCAGCCGAGGACAGGACTCCTACAATGAGCAGTTCTTC. This sequence encodes CASSRGQDSYNEQFF. This chain links TRBV7-9 with TRBJ2-1; TRBD1 matches at 7 bases. The CDR3 extends over 15 amino acids. The J segment lost 0 bases and the V segment lost 5 bases, leaving 4 bases of the junction unmatched. Germline V CDR1 and CDR2: SEHNR, FQNEAQ (reference sequence).

This clonotype showed up many times. This chain uses TRBV25-1 with TRBJ2-5; D perhaps matches TRBD2 (6 bases). Germline V lookup: CDR1 MGHDK, CDR2 SYGVNS. V lost 3 bases and J 6 bases, leaving 11 bases between the germline ends. The CDR3 contains 13 residues. CDR3 nucleotides: TGTGCCAGCAGTGATTCGGGGGTCAAGACCCAGTACTTC. Encoded protein: CASSDSGVKTQYF.

In regard to this clonotype: Germline is not matched at one junction end, which may reflect a read error. The rearrangement joins TRBV10-3 to TRBJ2-6; TRBD2 agrees at 9 bases. Per germline, CDR1 ENHRY and CDR2 SYGVKD. The CDR3 covers 18 residues. The CDR3 here is CAVSESGREGLGANVLTF. CDR3 nucleotide sequence: TGTGCCGTCAGTGAGTCTGGGCGGGAGGGCCTCGGGGCCAACGTCCTGACTTTC.

The V and J genes are TRBV12-3 or TRBV12-4 and TRBJ2-7; 16 bases map to TRBD2. This CDR3 has 16 residues. Unmatched junction bases numbered 4, after V lost 7 bases and J lost 1 base. CDR3 loop: CASTGTSGRASYEQYF. CDR3 in DNA: TGTGCCAGCACCGGGACTAGCGGGAGGGCATCCTACGAGCAGTACTTC.